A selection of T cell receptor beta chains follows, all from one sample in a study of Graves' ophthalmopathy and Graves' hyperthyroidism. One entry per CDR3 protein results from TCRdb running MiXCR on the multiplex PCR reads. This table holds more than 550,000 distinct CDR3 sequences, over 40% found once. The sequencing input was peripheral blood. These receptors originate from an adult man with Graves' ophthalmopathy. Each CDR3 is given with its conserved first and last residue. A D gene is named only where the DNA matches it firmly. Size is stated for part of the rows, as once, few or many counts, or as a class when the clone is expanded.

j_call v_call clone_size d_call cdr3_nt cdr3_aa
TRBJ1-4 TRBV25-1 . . TGTGCCAGCAGTGACGACACGACAACTAATGAAAAACTGTTTTTT CASSDDTTTNEKLFF
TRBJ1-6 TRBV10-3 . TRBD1 TGTGCCATAATGGGGACAGATAATTCACCCCTCCACTTT CAIMGTDNSPLHF
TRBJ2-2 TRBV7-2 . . TGTGCCAGCAGCCTCTCGGGGGTCGCCGGGGAGCTGTTTTTT CASSLSGVAGELFF
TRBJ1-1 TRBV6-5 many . TGTGCCAGCAGTTACGGGCCAGCGAACACTGAAGCTTTCTTT CASSYGPANTEAFF
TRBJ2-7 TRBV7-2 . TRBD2 TGTGCCAGCAGCGAAAGGGCGGGACTAGCGCTATACTACGAGCAGTACTTC CASSERAGLALYYEQYF
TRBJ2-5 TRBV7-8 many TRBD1 TGTGCCAGCAGCTTAGCGCTAACAGGGGGCAGAGAGACCCAGTACTTC CASSLALTGGRETQYF
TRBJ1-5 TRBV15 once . TGTGCCACCAGCAGTCAACGGGAAAATCAGCCCCAGCATTTT CATSSQRENQPQHF
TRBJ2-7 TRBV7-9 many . TGTGCCAGCAGCTCGCGGGTTGGAGAGCAGTACTTC CASSSRVGEQYF
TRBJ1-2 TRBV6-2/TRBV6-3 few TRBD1 TGTGCCAGCAGTTACTCCCCGGGGACAGCAGACTATGGCTACACCTTC CASSYSPGTADYGYTF
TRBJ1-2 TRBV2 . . TGTGCCAGCAGGGGAAGCAATCAGCATGGCTACACCTTC CASRGSNQHGYTF
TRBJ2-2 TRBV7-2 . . TGTGCCAGCAGCTCCGGGGCTGGGACCGGGGAGCTGTTTTTT CASSSGAGTGELFF
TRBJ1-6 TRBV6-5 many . TGTGCCAGCAGTTACTCGGAGCGATATAATTCACCCCTCCACTTT CASSYSERYNSPLHF
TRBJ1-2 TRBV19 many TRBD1 TGTGCCAGTAGTAGGACGGGCGGGGGACAGGGGCTTGGCTACACCTTC CASSRTGGGQGLGYTF
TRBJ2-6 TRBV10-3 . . TGTGCCATCAGTGACAGGGGAGGCGACACTGAAGCTTTC CAISDRGGDTEAF
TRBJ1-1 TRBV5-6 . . TGTGCCAGCAGCTTGGGTCTCGGGACCTACACTGAAGCTTTCTTT CASSLGLGTYTEAFF
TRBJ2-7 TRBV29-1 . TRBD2 TGCAGCGCTTGGGAGACTAGCGGTTCCTACGAGCAGTACTTC CSAWETSGSYEQYF
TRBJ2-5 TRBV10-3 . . TGTGCCATCAGTGTCGGTGGACCACAGTACTTC CAISVGGPQYF
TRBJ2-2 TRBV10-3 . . TGTGCCATCAGCGCCCTGACAGCGAACACCGGGGAGCTGTTTTTT CAISALTANTGELFF
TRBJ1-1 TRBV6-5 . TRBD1 TGTGCCAGCAGAAACCGGCACACAGGGGGATCTGAAGCTTTCTTT CASRNRHTGGSEAFF
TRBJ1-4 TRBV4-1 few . TGCGCCAGCAGCCAACTAGGCAAGTCGAGGGGGGAAAAACTGTTTTTT CASSQLGKSRGEKLFF
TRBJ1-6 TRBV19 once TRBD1 TGTGCCAGACCCTTTATGGACAGGGCTTCACCCCTCCACTTT CARPFMDRASPLHF
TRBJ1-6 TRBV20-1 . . TGCAGTGCTACCTTAGAAAGCTCCTATAATTCACCCCTCCACTTT CSATLESSYNSPLHF
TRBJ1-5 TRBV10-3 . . TGTGCCACCGGACTAGCGGGGGGGTCCCAGCATTTT CATGLAGGSQHF
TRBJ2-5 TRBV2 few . TGTGCCAGCAGGAGAGGCAGGGGCGCGGAGACCCAGTACTTC CASRRGRGAETQYF
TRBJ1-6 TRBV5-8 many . TGTGCCAGCAGCTCCTACAGTAGCTCCTATAATTCACCCCTCCACTTT CASSSYSSSYNSPLHF
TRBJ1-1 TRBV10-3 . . TGTGCCATCAGTTACGGGCTACGTTTGCGGGTCACTGAAGCTTTCTTT CAISYGLRLRVTEAFF
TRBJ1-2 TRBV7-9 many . TGTGCCAGCAGCTTTCCGAGCAGCTATGGCTACACCTTC CASSFPSSYGYTF
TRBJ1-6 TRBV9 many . TGTGCCAGCAGCGAGGTGGCGGAGGGGAGGTCACCCCTCCACTTT CASSEVAEGRSPLHF
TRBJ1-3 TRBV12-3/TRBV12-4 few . TGTGCCAGCAGAGGGGTCGGGACTGGAAACACCATATATTTT CASRGVGTGNTIYF
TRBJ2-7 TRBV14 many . TGTGCCAGCAGCCAAGAAGGGCGGTTTTACGAGCAGCACTTC CASSQEGRFYEQHF